This T cell receptor beta chain was profiled in a study of blood T cell repertoires in COVID-19. Study background: There were acute and convalescent COVID-19 samples, and they came from the United States, Italy and Spain. PBMCs, B-cell-depleted T cells, or T cells provided the cDNA or gDNA that made up the material.

TCRdb's table, derived via immunoSEQ multiplex PCR, lists solely in-frame clones and lacks some. The sample records 120,000 or so clones, roughly four fifths being singletons. V shed 0 bases and J shed 7 bases, with 10 bases lying between them. This CDR3 has 13 amino acids. The V gene's germline CDR1 is SGHAT and CDR2 FQNNGV. The sequence came from a human donor in a cohort sampled during active COVID-19. Sequencing was done on a sample of peripheral blood. The chain links TRBV11-2 to TRBJ2-7; perhaps TRBD1 as D (6 bases). This chain's CDR3 is CASSLEIQGEQYF. CDR3 nucleotide sequence: TGTGCCAGCAGCTTAGAAATTCAGGGGGAGCAGTACTTC. The entire variable domain, with the rest obtained from reference TRBV11-2 and TRBJ2-7, is as follows: EAGVAQSPRYKIIEKRQSVAFWCNPISGHATLYWYQQILGQGPKLLIQFQNNGVVDDSQLPKDRFSAERLKGVDSTLKIQPAKLEDSAVYLCASSLEIQGEQYFGPGTRLTVT.